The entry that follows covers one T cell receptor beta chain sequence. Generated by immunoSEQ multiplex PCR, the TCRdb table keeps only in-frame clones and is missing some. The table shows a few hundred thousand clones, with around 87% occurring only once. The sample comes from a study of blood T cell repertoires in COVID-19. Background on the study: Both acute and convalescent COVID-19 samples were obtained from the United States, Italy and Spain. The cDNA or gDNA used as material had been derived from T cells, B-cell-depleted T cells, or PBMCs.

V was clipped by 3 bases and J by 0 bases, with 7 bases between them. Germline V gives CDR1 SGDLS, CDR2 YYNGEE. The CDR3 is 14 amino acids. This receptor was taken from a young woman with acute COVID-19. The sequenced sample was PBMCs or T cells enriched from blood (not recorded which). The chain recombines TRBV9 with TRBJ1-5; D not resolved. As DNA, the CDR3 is TGTGCCAGCAGCGAACACAGTAGCAATCAGCCCCAGCATTTT. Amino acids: CASSEHSSNQPQHF.